One and the same sample provided the 5 T cell receptor beta chains below, sequenced in a study of blood T cell repertoires in COVID-19. TCRdb keeps only in-frame clones here, not all; method: immunoSEQ multiplex PCR. The sample holds 350,000 to 450,000 clones, around 92% seen once. The specimen sequenced was peripheral blood. The receptors shown here come from a man aged 35 to 55 with acute or convalescent COVID-19.

This chain joins TRBV30 and TRBJ2-5, with a possible D match to TRBD1 (5 bases). The CDR3 sequence is 15 residues long. V lost 4 bases and J lost 4, with 19 bases in between. Looked up from germline, CDR1 is GTSNPN and CDR2 is SVGIG (reference sequence). The CDR3 sequence: CAWTSQGQLGETQYF. In nucleotides, the CDR3 is TGTGCCTGGACCTCTCAGGGCCAGCTCGGAGAGACCCAGTACTTC. Full variable domain (missing parts from reference TRBV30 and TRBJ2-5): SQTIHQWPATLVQPVGSPLSLECTVEGTSNPNLYWYRQAAGRGLQLLFYSVGIGQISSEVPQNLSASRPQDRQFILSSKKLLLSDSGFYLCAWTSQGQLGETQYFGPGTRLLVL.

The CDR3 spells CASSVGVQSQTEAFF. The CDR3 DNA sequence: TGTGCCAGCAGCGTAGGTGTTCAGTCACAGACTGAAGCTTTCTTT. The chain couples TRBV9 to TRBJ1-1; D unclear. There are 15 residues in the CDR3. Trimming removed 0 bases at V and 5 bases at J, with 14 bases between. CDR1 is SGDLS, CDR2 YYNGEE, per germline.

The chain recombines TRBV4-1 with TRBJ1-2; D is unclear. The germline gives CDR1 MGHRA, CDR2 YSYEKL. V was cut by 2 bases and J by 2 bases, with 15 bases left in between. This CDR3 spans 16 amino acids. In DNA form, the CDR3 reads TGCGCCAGCAGCCAACCCTCGCGATCGCGGAACTATGGCTACACCTTC. Its translation is CASSQPSRSRNYGYTF.

The genes are TRBV6-2 or TRBV6-3 and TRBJ1-5; no clear D gene. This CDR3 is built from 19 residues. V lost 1 base to trimming and J lost 4 bases, with 23 bases between them. Germline V gene data show CDR1 as MNHEY and CDR2 as SVGEGT. DNA of the CDR3: TGTGCCAGCAGTTACTTGAGTGAGGGTTTTCGGACCCTAAATCAGCCCCAGCATTTT. This gives the protein CASSYLSEGFRTLNQPQHF.

This clone came up a few times. The V gene is TRBV7-2, the J gene TRBJ1-2, with D perhaps matching TRBD1 (5 bases). This CDR3 has 18 residues. V was pared by 1 base and J by 5 bases, with 23 bases between. Germline lookup yields CDR1 SGHTA and CDR2 FQGNSA. This chain's CDR3 is CASSLVGGTGQNLYGYTF. DNA of the CDR3: TGTGCCAGCAGCTTAGTAGGAGGGACGGGCCAAAATCTTTATGGCTACACCTTC.